The 25 T cell receptor beta chains below all came from one sample that was sequenced in a study of CD8 T cells in Susac syndrome. About 0.45 to 1 ug RNA was reverse transcribed with random hexamers. TCRdb passed the immunoSEQ multiplex PCR reads through MiXCR, listing each CDR3 protein once. Here the sample spans hundreds of thousands of distinct CDR3 sequences, approximately 85% being singletons. What was sequenced was CD8+ T cells from PBMCs. The source is a human donor with multiple sclerosis.

A remark on this clonotype: Lacking the conserved final phenylalanine or tryptophan, this CDR3 likely reflects a read error. The genes are TRBV5-6 and TRBJ2-7; the D gene is possibly TRBD2 (6 bases). Germline CDR1 SGHDT, CDR2 YYEEEE. Trimming removed 0 bases from V and 2 bases from J, with 9 bases in between. The CDR3 runs to 14 residues. CDR3 coding DNA: TGTGCCAGCAGCTTGGTCGGGGAGGCCTACGAGCAGTACCTC. Its translation is CASSLVGEAYEQYL.

V and J are TRBV20-1 and TRBJ2-2; TRBD2 might be the D (6 bases). Trimming stripped 1 base from V and 4 bases from J, with 19 bases between. CDR1 is DFQATT, CDR2 SNEGSKA, per germline (reference sequence). The CDR3 length is 17 residues. CDR3 bases: TGCAGTGCTAGAGCCCTCACGACTAGTCGGACCACCGGGGAGCTGTTTTTT. Translated: CSARALTTSRTTGELFF.

The chain has TRBV3-1 and TRBJ2-7, with TRBD1 matching 8 bases. The CDR3 extends over 20 amino acids. J lost 5 bases, V lost 9 bases, and 30 bases had no gene match. Germline V gene sequence: CDR1 LGHDT, CDR2 YNNKEL (reference sequence). This CDR3 reads CARTTLVNDGRDRLTHEQYF. For the CDR3, the DNA is TGTGCCAGGACGACTTTAGTTAACGACGGGCGGGACAGGTTAACCCACGAGCAGTACTTC.

V gene TRBV27 combines with J gene TRBJ1-1; 10 nucleotides match TRBD1. Trimming cost V 4 bases and J 4 bases; bases outside gene matches: 9. The CDR3 sequence is 16 residues long. Germline V gene lookup returns CDR1 MNHEY and CDR2 SMNVEV (reference sequence). CDR3 DNA: TGTGCCAGCAGTTCGGGGACAGGGGCGGCAGGCACTGAAGCTTTCTTT. Residues: CASSSGTGAAGTEAFF.

The gene calls are TRBV27 and TRBJ2-2; no firm D call. CDR1 and CDR2 from the germline V gene are MNHEY and SMNVEV (reference sequence). V was cut by 6 bases and J by 5 bases, with 19 bases left in between. CDR3 length equals 16 residues. CDR3 DNA sequence: TGTGCCAGCAGCGTAATCGGGTTTGCTGGGACCGGGGAGCTGTTTTTT. Translating gives CASSVIGFAGTGELFF.

V usage is TRBV6-1 and J usage is TRBJ2-2, with 12 bases that match TRBD2. This CDR3 region has 16 residues. J gave up 4 bases and V 5 bases, and 5 bases lay outside the gene matches. Germline values: CDR1 MNHNS, CDR2 SASEGT. The CDR3 sequence is CASSLAGGPVTGELFF. The CDR3 coding sequence is TGTGCCAGCAGTCTAGCGGGAGGGCCGGTCACCGGGGAGCTGTTTTTT.

The V gene is TRBV7-9, the J gene TRBJ1-1, with D tentatively TRBD1 (6 bases). The CDR3 consists of 13 residues. The V end was cut by 5 bases, the J end by 7 bases, with 14 bases between. Germline V lookup: CDR1 SEHNR, CDR2 FQNEAQ (reference sequence). CDR3 in amino acids: CASSKGGGDEAFF. DNA of the CDR3: TGTGCCAGCAGCAAAGGAGGGGGTGATGAAGCTTTCTTT.

The gene calls are TRBV4-3 and TRBJ1-2; D is perhaps TRBD1 (6 bases). V gave up 1 base and J gave up 2 bases, with 14 bases separating them. CDR3 size: 16 residues. Germline values: CDR1 LGHNA, CDR2 YSLEER. CDR3 region: CASSQGVAGANYGYTF. CDR3 coding DNA: TGCGCCAGCAGCCAAGGGGTGGCAGGGGCAAACTATGGCTACACCTTC.

The CDR3 is CASSVGGRTYEQYF. The CDR3 nucleotides read TGTGCCAGCAGCGTAGGTGGGCGAACCTACGAGCAGTACTTC. The chain joins TRBV9 to TRBJ2-7; D remains ambiguous. CDR3 size: 14 residues. V lost 0 bases to trimming and J lost 2 bases, with 9 bases between them. The germline V gene has CDR1 SGDLS and CDR2 YYNGEE.

The chain is built from TRBV7-9 and TRBJ1-4; D possibly corresponds to TRBD1 (6 bases). V was pared by 1 base and J by 12 bases, with 18 bases between. The germline gives CDR1 SEHNR, CDR2 FQNEAQ (reference sequence). The CDR3 spans 15 residues. This CDR3 is CASSLGNREEVELFF. Here the CDR3 DNA reads TGTGCCAGCAGCTTAGGAAACAGGGAAGAGGTTGAACTGTTTTTT.

The V gene is TRBV27, the J gene TRBJ2-7; 12 positions match TRBD2. This CDR3 contains 15 residues. V lost 7 bases, J lost 5 bases, and 9 bases stayed unmatched. CDR1 is MNHEY and CDR2 is SMNVEV in the germline V gene (reference sequence). Here the CDR3 DNA reads TGTGCCAGCACCCCGCGGACTAGCGGGACCAACGAGCAGTACTTC. As protein: CASTPRTSGTNEQYF.

This clonotype was counted a single time. This chain joins TRBV11-2 and TRBJ1-2; D is possibly TRBD1 (6 bases). The CDR3 consists of 16 residues. The V and J ends lost 4 bases and 4 bases respectively, with 19 bases between them. The germline gives CDR1 SGHAT, CDR2 FQNNGV. CDR3 DNA sequence: TGTGCCAGCAGCTCTATAGGGGGGGCAATCGGCTATGGCTACACCTTC. Translation gives CASSSIGGAIGYGYTF.

This sequence joins TRBV3-1 and TRBJ2-1, with D possibly matching TRBD2 (5 bases). The CDR3 extends over 16 amino acids. Germline assignment: CDR1 LGHDT and CDR2 YNNKEL (reference sequence). The V end was cut by 4 bases, the J end by 2 bases, with 15 bases between. This CDR3 reads CASSPEASTPYNEQFF. As DNA, the CDR3 is TGTGCCAGCAGCCCTGAGGCTAGCACACCCTACAATGAGCAGTTCTTC.

This clonotype showed up just a few times. The chain recombines TRBV13 with TRBJ2-1, with D maybe TRBD2 (6 bases). V lost 0 bases and J lost 4, with 13 bases in between. The V gene's germline CDR1 is PRHDT and CDR2 FYEKMQ (reference sequence). The CDR3 has 16 amino acids. DNA for the CDR3: TGTGCCAGCAGCTTAGGCGGGGCGGGAACATACAATGAGCAGTTCTTC. Protein product: CASSLGGAGTYNEQFF.

V is TRBV28 and J is TRBJ1-1, with D possibly being TRBD1 (6 bases). Germline CDR1 MDHEN, CDR2 SYDVKM. The CDR3 runs to 16 residues. V was pared by 4 bases and J by 0 bases, with 15 bases between. The CDR3 region has the DNA TGTGCCAGCAGTTCAAGGGGGGTCGACATGAACACTGAAGCTTTCTTT. This translates into CASSSRGVDMNTEAFF. Supplemented by reference TRBV28 and TRBJ1-1, the full variable domain reads DVKVTQSSRYLVKRTGEKVFLECVQDMDHENMFWYRQDPGLGLRLIYFSYDVKMKEKGDIPEGYSVSREKKERFSLILESASTNQTSMYLCASSSRGVDMNTEAFFGQGTRLTVV.

The genes are TRBV9 and TRBJ2-3; TRBD2 matches 12 bases. Trimming cost V 3 bases and J 0 bases; bases outside gene matches: 8. CDR1 and CDR2 (germline): SGDLS, YYNGEE. This CDR3 contains 18 residues. The CDR3 nucleotides read TGTGCCAGCAGCGCGACGGGACTAGCGGGTCCTAGCACAGATACGCAGTATTTT. This translates into CASSATGLAGPSTDTQYF.

The chain employs TRBV28 and TRBJ2-1, with D perhaps TRBD1 or TRBD2 (5 bases each). There are 14 residues in the CDR3. Germline lookup yields CDR1 MDHEN and CDR2 SYDVKM. The V end was cut by 3 bases, the J end by 5 bases, with 11 bases between. CDR3 nucleotides: TGTGCCAGCAGTTTTCTGCTGGGGGACAATGAGCAGTTCTTC. Its protein is CASSFLLGDNEQFF. The variable domain in full, with the rest retrieved from reference TRBV28 and TRBJ2-1, is DVKVTQSSRYLVKRTGEKVFLECVQDMDHENMFWYRQDPGLGLRLIYFSYDVKMKEKGDIPEGYSVSREKKERFSLILESASTNQTSMYLCASSFLLGDNEQFFGPGTRLTVL.

This clonotype was recorded only once. The chain is built from TRBV20-1 and TRBJ2-1, with 8 bases matching TRBD2. There are 17 residues in the CDR3. CDR1 and CDR2 from the germline V gene are DFQATT and SNEGSKA (reference sequence). V dropped 0 bases and J dropped 7; count of bases not matched to a gene: 14. The CDR3: CSARDETGTRYSNEQFF. DNA of the CDR3: TGCAGTGCTAGAGACGAAACCGGGACTAGATATTCTAATGAGCAGTTCTTC.

In its sample, this clonotype was seen once. The chain combines TRBV4-3 with TRBJ1-6; weak D call: TRBD1 (5 bases). This CDR3 contains 14 residues. CDR1 is LGHNA and CDR2 is YSLEER in the germline V gene. Trimming left V 2 bases short and J 10 bases short, with 12 bases between. The CDR3 DNA is TGCGCCAGCAGCCAAATAACGGGACTCTCACCCCTCCACTTT. Translation gives CASSQITGLSPLHF.

The genes are TRBV6-5 and TRBJ1-2; the D gene is possibly TRBD1 (5 bases). V dropped 2 bases and J dropped 3 bases, with 13 bases sitting between them. There are 15 residues in the CDR3. Germline CDR1 MNHEY, CDR2 SVGAGI. The CDR3 region is CASSYTVGAHYGYTF. As DNA, the CDR3 is TGTGCCAGCAGTTACACAGTCGGGGCCCACTATGGCTACACCTTC.

This chain links TRBV5-1 with TRBJ1-2, with TRBD1 as a possible D gene (6 bases). Germline loops: CDR1 SGHRS, CDR2 YFSETQ. V was pared by 2 bases and J by 8 bases, with 19 bases between. The CDR3 runs 15 residues. CDR3 nucleotide sequence: TGCGCCAGCAGCTTAACCTTGAGGCAGGGGCCGGGCTACACCTTC. Amino acid sequence: CASSLTLRQGPGYTF.

The chain uses TRBV28 and TRBJ1-1, with no clear D. There are 16 residues in the CDR3. Germline lookup yields CDR1 MDHEN and CDR2 SYDVKM. Trimming pared 4 bases from V and 0 bases from J, leaving 15 bases between. The CDR3 bases are TGTGCCAGCAGTTCCCCGTTTCGGCTATTGAACACTGAAGCTTTCTTT. Amino acids: CASSSPFRLLNTEAFF.

The chain is built from TRBV7-9 and TRBJ1-5; D remains ambiguous. The V gene lost 2 bases and the J gene lost 7 bases, with 9 bases spanning the gap. From germline, CDR1 is SEHNR and CDR2 FQNEAQ (reference sequence). The CDR3 runs 13 residues. CDR3 in DNA: TGTGCCAGCAGCTTACCCTTGGGCCAGCCCCAGCATTTT. Residues: CASSLPLGQPQHF. Complete variable domain (other parts from reference TRBV7-9 and TRBJ1-5): DTGVSQNPRHKITKRGQNVTFRCDPISEHNRLYWYRQTLGQGPEFLTYFQNEAQLEKSRLLSDRFSAERPKGSFSTLEIQRTEQGDSAMYLCASSLPLGQPQHFGDGTRLSIL.

This clonotype has a single count. V gene TRBV11-2 combines with J gene TRBJ2-3; D unresolved. The CDR3 sequence is 13 residues long. V gave up 7 bases and J gave up 0 bases, with 8 bases separating them. The germline V gene encodes CDR1 SGHAT and CDR2 FQNNGV. CDR3 protein: CASNDISTDTQYF. The CDR3 region has the DNA TGTGCCAGCAACGACATCAGCACAGATACGCAGTATTTT.

The chain combines TRBV4-3 with TRBJ2-7, with 8 bases aligning to TRBD1. The V and J ends lost 0 bases and 3 bases, in that order; junction bases with no gene match: 4. Germline V CDR1 and CDR2: LGHNA, YSLEER. The CDR3 is made up of 15 amino acids. In DNA, the CDR3 is TGCGCCAGCAGCCAAGATATGGACAGGGTCTACGAGCAGTACTTC. This codes for CASSQDMDRVYEQYF.